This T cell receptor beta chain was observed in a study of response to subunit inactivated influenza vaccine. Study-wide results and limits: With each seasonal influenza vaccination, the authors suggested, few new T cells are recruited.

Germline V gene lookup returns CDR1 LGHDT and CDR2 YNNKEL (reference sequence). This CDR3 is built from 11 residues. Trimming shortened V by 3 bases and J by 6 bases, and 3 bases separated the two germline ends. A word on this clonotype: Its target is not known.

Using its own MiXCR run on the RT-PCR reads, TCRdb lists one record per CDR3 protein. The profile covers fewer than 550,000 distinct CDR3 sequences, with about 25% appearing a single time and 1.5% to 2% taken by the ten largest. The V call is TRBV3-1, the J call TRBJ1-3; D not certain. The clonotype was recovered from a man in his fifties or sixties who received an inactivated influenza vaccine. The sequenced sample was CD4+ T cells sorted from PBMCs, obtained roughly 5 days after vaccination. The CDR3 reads CASSQLNTIYF. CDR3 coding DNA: TGTGCCAGCAGCCAGCTAAACACCATATATTTT.